This TCR beta chain originates from a study of cytomegalovirus exposure and HLA in healthy donors. Study in general: A later analysis reported the 95 to 150 validation repertoires used the same platform as the roughly 700 first-cohort repertoires.

Study results and limitations: Researchers reported that a few CMV-associated chains were confirmed in vitro as CMV antigen-specific. Subsequent analysis showed first-cohort TCR clusters tending to co-occur in 120 validation repertoires.

Sequencing used immunoSEQ multiplex PCR; TCRdb keeps in-frame clones, though not all of them. Of approximately 110,000 clones in the sample, around 87% were seen once. From the roughly 120-subject validation cohort, which was separate from the approximately 700-subject first cohort, the donors were drawn. For this clone: Its antigen is unknown.

The CDR3 loop spans 15 amino acids. Germline-derived CDR1 and CDR2 are SGHDN and FVKESK. Trimming took off 5 bases at V and 7 bases at J, with 15 bases between the two ends. The source material was PBMCs. The source of this sequence is a woman aged 18-30 years in good health and CMV-seropositive. This rearrangement joins TRBV14 to TRBJ1-6; TRBD1 is a possible D gene (5 bases). The CDR3 nucleotides are TGTGCCAGCAGCGGGCAGGGTGGATGGAATTCACCCCTCCACTTT. Amino acid sequence: CASSGQGGWNSPLHF.